This T cell receptor beta chain derives from a study of blood T cell repertoires in COVID-19. As for the study in general: COVID-19 samples from acute and convalescent phases originated in the United States, Italy and Spain. T cells, B-cell-depleted T cells, or PBMCs provided the cDNA or gDNA that served as material.

Per the original data handling: Researchers report that nucleated cell counts were estimated from reference gene primer amplification. Some clones are missing from TCRdb's copy, which holds only in-frame ones; the method was immunoSEQ multiplex PCR. D and trimming were read from the DNA, whereas the V and J calls and clone size are those reported in that table. The sample carries under 350,000 clones, approximately 83% recorded once. This clone was picked up one time. The germline gives CDR1 SGHKS, CDR2 YYEKEE (reference sequence). The CDR3 is made up of 18 amino acids. Unmatched junction bases numbered 13, after V lost 4 bases and J lost 0 bases.

The TCR comes from a woman in her thirties or forties with acute COVID-19. This chain uses TRBV5-5 with TRBJ1-3, with TRBD1 matching 7 bases. Sequences were obtained from PBMCs or T cells enriched from blood (not recorded which). CDR3 bases: TGTGCCAGCAGCGAAAGACAGGGCCTTAGGCCCTCTGGAAACACCATATATTTT. Translation: CASSERQGLRPSGNTIYF.